This T cell receptor (beta chain) was obtained from a study of control samples from healthy donors and cancer patients. Here immunoSEQ multiplex PCR was the method, and the copy in TCRdb shows in-frame clones only, minus some. This table holds roughly 24,000 clones, 82% found once. V shed 5 bases and J shed 0 bases, with 4 bases lying between them. The CDR3 consists of 13 residues. CDR1 LNHDA and CDR2 SQIVND come from the germline V gene (reference sequence). The J gene is TRBJ1-4, the V gene TRBV19; D not resolved. This TCR was sampled from a man aged 55-75 years with colorectal cancer. Sequencing input: PBMCs. The CDR3 is CASSRATNEKLFF. DNA of the CDR3: TGTGCCAGTAGTCGAGCAACTAATGAAAAACTGTTTTTT.